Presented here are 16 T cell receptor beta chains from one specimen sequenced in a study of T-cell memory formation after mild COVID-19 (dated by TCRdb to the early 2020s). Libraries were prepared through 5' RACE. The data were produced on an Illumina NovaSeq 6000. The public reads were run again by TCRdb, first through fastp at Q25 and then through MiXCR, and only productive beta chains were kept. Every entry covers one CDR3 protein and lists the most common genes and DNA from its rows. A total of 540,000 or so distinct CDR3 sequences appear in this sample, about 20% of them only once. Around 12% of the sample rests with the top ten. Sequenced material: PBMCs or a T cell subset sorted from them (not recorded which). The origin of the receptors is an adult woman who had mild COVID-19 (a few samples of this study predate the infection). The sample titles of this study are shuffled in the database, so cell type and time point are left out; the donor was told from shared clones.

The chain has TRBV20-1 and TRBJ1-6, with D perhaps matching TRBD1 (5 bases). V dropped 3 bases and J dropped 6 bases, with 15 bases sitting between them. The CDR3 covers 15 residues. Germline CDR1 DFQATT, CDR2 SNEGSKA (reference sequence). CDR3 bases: TGCAGTGCTAGGAGTGGGTCGACAGTTAATTCACCCCTCCACTTT. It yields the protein CSARSGSTVNSPLHF.

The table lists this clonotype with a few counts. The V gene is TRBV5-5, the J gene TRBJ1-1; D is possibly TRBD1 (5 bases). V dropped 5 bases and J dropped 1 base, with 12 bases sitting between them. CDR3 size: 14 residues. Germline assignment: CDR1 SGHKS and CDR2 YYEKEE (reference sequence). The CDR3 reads CASRTGQANTEAFF. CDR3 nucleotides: TGTGCCAGCAGAACAGGTCAGGCGAACACTGAAGCTTTCTTT.

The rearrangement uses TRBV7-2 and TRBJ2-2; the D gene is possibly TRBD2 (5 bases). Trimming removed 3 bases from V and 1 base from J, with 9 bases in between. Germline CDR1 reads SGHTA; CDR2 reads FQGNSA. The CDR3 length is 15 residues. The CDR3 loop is CASSFGGQNTGELFF. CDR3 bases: TGTGCCAGCAGCTTCGGCGGGCAGAACACCGGGGAGCTGTTTTTT.

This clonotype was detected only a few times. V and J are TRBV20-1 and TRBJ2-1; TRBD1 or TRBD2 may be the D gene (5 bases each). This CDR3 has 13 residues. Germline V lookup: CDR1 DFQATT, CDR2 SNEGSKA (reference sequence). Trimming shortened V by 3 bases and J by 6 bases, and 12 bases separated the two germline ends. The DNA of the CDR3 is TGCAGTGCTAGGGGACCAATGCGCAATGAGCAGTTCTTC. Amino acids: CSARGPMRNEQFF.

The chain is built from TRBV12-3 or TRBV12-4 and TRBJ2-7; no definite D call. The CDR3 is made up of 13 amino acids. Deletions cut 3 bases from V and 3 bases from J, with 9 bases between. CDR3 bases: TGTGCCAGCAGTTTGGAAGGACGCTACGAGCAGTACTTC. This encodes CASSLEGRYEQYF.

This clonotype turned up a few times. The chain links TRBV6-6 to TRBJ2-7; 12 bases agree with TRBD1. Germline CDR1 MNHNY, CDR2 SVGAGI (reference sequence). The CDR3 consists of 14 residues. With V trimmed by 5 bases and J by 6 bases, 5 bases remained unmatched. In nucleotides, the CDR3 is TGTGCCAGCAGTCAGGGACAGGGGGCGGTCGAGCAGTACTTC. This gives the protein CASSQGQGAVEQYF.

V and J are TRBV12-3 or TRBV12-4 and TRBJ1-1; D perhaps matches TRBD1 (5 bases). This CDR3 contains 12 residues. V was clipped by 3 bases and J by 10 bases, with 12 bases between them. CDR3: CASSLLQGAAFF. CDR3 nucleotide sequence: TGTGCCAGCAGTTTGCTTCAGGGCGCAGCTTTCTTT.

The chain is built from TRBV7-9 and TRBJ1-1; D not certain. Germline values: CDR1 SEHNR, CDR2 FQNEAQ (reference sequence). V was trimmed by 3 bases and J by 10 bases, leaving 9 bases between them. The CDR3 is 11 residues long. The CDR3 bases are TGTGCCAGCAGCTTGCTTGGAGGAGCTTTCTTT. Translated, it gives CASSLLGGAFF.

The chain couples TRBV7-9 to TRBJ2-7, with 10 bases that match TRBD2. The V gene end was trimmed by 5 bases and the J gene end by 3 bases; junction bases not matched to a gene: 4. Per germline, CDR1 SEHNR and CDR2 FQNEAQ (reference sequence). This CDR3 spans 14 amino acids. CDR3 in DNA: TGTGCCAGCAGCCACGGGACTAGCGACTACGAGCAGTACTTC. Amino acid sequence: CASSHGTSDYEQYF.

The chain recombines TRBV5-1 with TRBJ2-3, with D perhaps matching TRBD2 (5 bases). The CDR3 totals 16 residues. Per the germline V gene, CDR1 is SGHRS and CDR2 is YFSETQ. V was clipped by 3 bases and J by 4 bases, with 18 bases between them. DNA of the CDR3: TGCGCCAGCAGCTGGGGAGCGGCAGGTTTAGCAGATACGCAGTATTTT. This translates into CASSWGAAGLADTQYF.

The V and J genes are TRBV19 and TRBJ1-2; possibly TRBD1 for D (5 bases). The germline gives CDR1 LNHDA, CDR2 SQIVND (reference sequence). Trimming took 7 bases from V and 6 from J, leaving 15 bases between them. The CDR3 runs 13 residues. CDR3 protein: CASKRGGVDGYTF. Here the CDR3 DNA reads TGTGCCAGTAAACGAGGAGGGGTCGATGGCTACACCTTC.

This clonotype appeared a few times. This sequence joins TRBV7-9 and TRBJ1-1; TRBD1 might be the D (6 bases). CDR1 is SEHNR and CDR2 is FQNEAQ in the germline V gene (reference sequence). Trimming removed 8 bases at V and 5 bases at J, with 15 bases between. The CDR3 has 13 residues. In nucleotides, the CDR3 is TGTGCCAGCCTCTCAGGGGTCCTAACTGAAGCTTTCTTT. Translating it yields CASLSGVLTEAFF.

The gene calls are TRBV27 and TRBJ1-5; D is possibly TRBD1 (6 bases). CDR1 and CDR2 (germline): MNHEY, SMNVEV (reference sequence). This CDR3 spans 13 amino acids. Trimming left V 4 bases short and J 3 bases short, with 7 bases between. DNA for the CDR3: TGTGCCAGCAGTTGGGACATCAATCAGCCCCAGCATTTT. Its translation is CASSWDINQPQHF.

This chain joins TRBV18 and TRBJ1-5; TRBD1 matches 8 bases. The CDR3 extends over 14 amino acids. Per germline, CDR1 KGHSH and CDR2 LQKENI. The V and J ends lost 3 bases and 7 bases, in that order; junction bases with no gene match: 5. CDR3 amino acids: CASSPDRAHQPQHF. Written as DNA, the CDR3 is TGTGCCAGCTCACCGGACAGGGCCCACCAGCCCCAGCATTTT.

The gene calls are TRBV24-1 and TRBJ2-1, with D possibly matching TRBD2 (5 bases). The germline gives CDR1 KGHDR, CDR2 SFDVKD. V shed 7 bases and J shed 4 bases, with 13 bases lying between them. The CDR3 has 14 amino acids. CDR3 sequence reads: CATRSSWGYNEQFF. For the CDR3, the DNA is TGTGCCACCAGATCTAGCTGGGGATACAATGAGCAGTTCTTC.

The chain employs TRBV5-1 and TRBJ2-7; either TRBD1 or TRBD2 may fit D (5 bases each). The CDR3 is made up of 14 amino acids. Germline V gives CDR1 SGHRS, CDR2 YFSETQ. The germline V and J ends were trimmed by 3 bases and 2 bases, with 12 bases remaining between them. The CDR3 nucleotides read TGCGCCAGCAGCTCCCGGGACGGAGCCTACGAGCAGTACTTC. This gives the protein CASSSRDGAYEQYF.